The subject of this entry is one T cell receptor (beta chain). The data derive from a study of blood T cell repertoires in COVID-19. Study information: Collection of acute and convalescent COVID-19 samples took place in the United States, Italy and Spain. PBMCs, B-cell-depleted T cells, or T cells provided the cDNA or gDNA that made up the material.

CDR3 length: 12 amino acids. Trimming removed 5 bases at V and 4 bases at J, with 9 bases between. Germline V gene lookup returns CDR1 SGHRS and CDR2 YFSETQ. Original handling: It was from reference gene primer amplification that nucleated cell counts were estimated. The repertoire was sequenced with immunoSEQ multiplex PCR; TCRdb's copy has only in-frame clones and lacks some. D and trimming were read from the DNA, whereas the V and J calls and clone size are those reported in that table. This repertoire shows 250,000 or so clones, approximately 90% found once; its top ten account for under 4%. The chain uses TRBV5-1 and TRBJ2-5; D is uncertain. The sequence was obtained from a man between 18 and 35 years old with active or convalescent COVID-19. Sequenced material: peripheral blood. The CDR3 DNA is TGCGCCAGCAGGCCCGGCGGAGAGACCCAGTACTTC. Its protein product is CASRPGGETQYF.